The clone carrying this T cell receptor beta chain was observed a single time. What it binds is unknown. Germline V gene data show CDR1 as SGHAT and CDR2 as FQDESV (reference sequence). The CDR3 runs 16 residues. The V gene end was trimmed by 1 base and the J gene end by 9 bases; junction bases not matched to a gene: 12. This record comes from a study of shared clonotypes between healthy human individuals. The study, taken as a whole, reports: For naive CD4 cells, roughly 5.5% of clonotypes were shared across a handful of donors. Large depth notwithstanding, sorted-subset sequencing proved incomplete by rarefaction. Researchers sampled blood only, noting tissue repertoires likely differ.

The authors' processing: ImmunoSEQ gave junction-only sequences without quality scores, so filtering differed. Sequencing used immunoSEQ multiplex PCR; TCRdb keeps in-frame clones, though not all of them. The V and J calls and clone size come from that table; D and trimming were worked out from the DNA. The data hold around 550,000 clones, with 90% to 97% observed a single time. Sample: naive CD4+ T cells sorted from blood. Specified subset: CD45RA+ positively selected. The source of this sequence is a woman younger than 45 in good health. The chain carries TRBV11-1 and TRBJ2-1; 7 positions agree with TRBD2. The CDR3 reads CASSLGGGRLGFEQFF. The CDR3 DNA sequence: TGTGCCAGCAGCTTAGGTGGCGGGAGATTGGGTTTTGAGCAGTTCTTC.